This T cell receptor (beta chain) was captured by sequencing in a study of T-cell reconstitution after alpha-beta-depleted transplantation in children. CDR1 and CDR2 (germline): SGHNT, YYREEE (reference sequence). With 0 bases removed from V and 0 bases from J, the gap between germline ends came to 7 bases. The CDR3 has 15 residues. Study results and limitations: Approximately two months post-transplant, alpha-beta T cells reportedly originated from several hundred expanded graft clones.

This clonotype was seen at least ten times. What it binds is not known. Molecular barcoding with unique molecular identifiers was used for the TCRbeta library. MiXCR was run by TCRdb on the PCR reads, yielding one entry per CDR3 protein. The table shows about 27,000 distinct CDR3 sequences, with roughly 6.3% occurring only once. The specimen was PBMCs, mostly from graft donor cells, collected 180 days after TCRalphabeta/CD19-depleted stem cell transplant. The sequence derives from a male patient aged 10 to 17 who had a stem cell transplant for acute myeloid leukemia, so the T cells may come from the graft donor. The gene calls are TRBV5-4 and TRBJ2-1; either TRBD1 or TRBD2 may fit D (5 bases each). The CDR3: CASSLGGSSYNEQFF. CDR3 coding DNA: TGTGCCAGCAGCTTGGGGGGGAGCTCCTACAATGAGCAGTTCTTC. The whole variable domain, remainder taken from reference TRBV5-4 and TRBJ2-1, is ETGVTQSPTHLIKTRGQQVTLRCSSQSGHNTVSWYQQALGQGPQFIFQYYREEENGRGNFPPRFSGLQFPNYSSELNVNALELDDSALYLCASSLGGSSYNEQFFGPGTRLTVL.